These 21 T cell receptor beta chains were sequenced from one sample in a study of cytomegalovirus exposure and HLA in healthy donors. PCR was performed using 60 Vbeta and 13 Jbeta primers. Assay used: immunoSEQ multiplex PCR; TCRdb lists only in-frame clones, some missing. Of 160,000 or so clones listed, 70% to 90% are singletons. Sequencing was performed on PBMCs. These receptors were collected from a woman aged 18-29 years in good health and CMV-seronegative.

The genes are TRBV5-6 and TRBJ2-7, with TRBD1 matching 10 bases. This CDR3 has 15 amino acids. The germline V gene encodes CDR1 SGHDT and CDR2 YYEEEE. V was clipped by 4 bases and J by 3 bases; unmatched bases: 7. The CDR3 DNA reads TGTGCCAGCAGCCCCGACAGGGGGCTCCTCTACGAGCAGTACTTC. Translation gives CASSPDRGLLYEQYF.

The chain combines TRBV9 with TRBJ2-3; D gene ambiguous. Trimming shortened V by 0 bases and J by 6 bases, and 14 bases separated the two germline ends. This CDR3 has 15 residues. Germline CDR1 and CDR2: SGDLS and YYNGEE. The CDR3 nucleotides are TGTGCCAGCAGCGTAGAAGCCGTTCGCCCCGATACGCAGTATTTT. This encodes CASSVEAVRPDTQYF.

The CDR3 DNA reads as TGCAGCGTTAGTCCATCAGGGGACTATGGCTACACCTTC. Protein: CSVSPSGDYGYTF. The J gene is TRBJ1-2, the V gene TRBV29-1; D perhaps matches TRBD1 (6 bases). Trimming cost V 5 bases and J 3 bases, with 13 bases left between them. There are 13 residues in the CDR3. Per germline, CDR1 SQVTM and CDR2 ANQGSEA.

The chain combines TRBV4-1 with TRBJ1-2; TRBD1 is a possible D gene (6 bases). V lost 0 bases, J lost 8 bases, and 16 bases lay in between. Germline assignment: CDR1 MGHRA and CDR2 YSYEKL. This CDR3 has 15 amino acids. The CDR3 nucleotides are TGCGCCAGCAGCCAAGAAACAGGGAGTTCGGCGGGCTACACCTTC. Its protein is CASSQETGSSAGYTF.

The J gene is TRBJ2-7, the V gene TRBV14; D gene ambiguous. Trimming took off 3 bases at V and 1 base at J, with 16 bases between the two ends. This CDR3 spans 16 amino acids. Looked up from germline, CDR1 is SGHDN and CDR2 is FVKESK. The CDR3 DNA reads as TGTGCCAGCAGCCAGCGAAGCCGGCCAGCGTCCTACGAGCAGTACTTC. It is translated as CASSQRSRPASYEQYF.

The chain employs TRBV28 and TRBJ1-6; D unclear. This CDR3 is built from 18 residues. With 6 bases removed from V and 4 bases from J, the gap between germline ends came to 22 bases. Germline lookup yields CDR1 MDHEN and CDR2 SYDVKM. The CDR3 nucleotides are TGTGCCAGCAGCCAAAGTCGCGGTATCGGATCATATAATTCACCCCTCCACTTT. Protein: CASSQSRGIGSYNSPLHF.

In this sample, this clone turned up a few times. This chain links TRBV7-9 with TRBJ1-4; a weak D match, TRBD1 (5 bases). The V gene lost 5 bases and the J gene lost 4 bases, with 14 bases spanning the gap. The germline CDR1 and CDR2 sequences are SEHNR and FQNEAQ (reference sequence). The CDR3 length is 15 residues. CDR3 amino acids: CASSPLPGDNEKLFF. DNA of the CDR3: TGTGCCAGCAGCCCCCTCCCGGGGGATAATGAAAAACTGTTTTTT.

CDR3 residues: CASNTRGGADTQYF. The CDR3 DNA reads as TGTGCCAGCAACACCCGGGGAGGGGCAGATACGCAGTATTTT. The rearrangement uses TRBV5-4 and TRBJ2-3, with 7 nucleotides matching TRBD2. The CDR3 consists of 14 residues. V lost 6 bases and J lost 4; bases outside the gene matches: 8. Germline values: CDR1 SGHNT, CDR2 YYREEE (reference sequence).

This clone has only a few counts. V usage is TRBV7-2 and J usage is TRBJ1-6; D is ambiguous. With 10 bases removed from V and 4 bases from J, the gap between germline ends came to 14 bases. The germline gives CDR1 SGHTA, CDR2 FQGNSA. CDR3 length equals 14 residues. The CDR3 DNA follows: TGTGCCACCTCACTAGGATCTTATAATTCACCCCTCCACTTT. As protein: CATSLGSYNSPLHF. The whole variable domain, filled in from reference TRBV7-2 and TRBJ1-6, reads GAGVSQSPSNKVTEKGKDVELRCDPISGHTALYWYRQSLGQGLEFLIYFQGNSAPDKSGLPSDRFSAERTGGSVSTLTIQRTQQEDSAVYLCATSLGSYNSPLHFGNGTRLTVT.

The chain has TRBV7-9 and TRBJ2-4, with 10 bases fitting TRBD1. V was clipped by 2 bases and J by 1 base; unmatched bases: 11. The germline CDR1 and CDR2 sequences are SEHNR and FQNEAQ (reference sequence). This CDR3 is built from 19 residues. In DNA form, the CDR3 reads TGTGCCAGCAGCTTATTCGCGGGACAGGGGAGAGGGGCCAAAAACATTCAGTACTTC. It codes for CASSLFAGQGRGAKNIQYF.

The chain recombines TRBV7-3 with TRBJ1-4; TRBD1 matches at 7 bases. V shed 5 bases, J shed 3 bases, and the junction held 9 bases outside the gene matches. The CDR3 is made up of 16 amino acids. CDR1 is SGHTA, CDR2 FQGTGA, per germline. CDR3 bases: TGTGCCAGCAGCCGGAGAGGGGGCGCCTCTAATGAAAAACTGTTTTTT. As protein: CASSRRGGASNEKLFF. The full variable domain, rest sourced from reference TRBV7-3 and TRBJ1-4, is GAGVSQTPSNKVTEKGKYVELRCDPISGHTALYWYRQSLGQGPEFLIYFQGTGAADDSGLPNDRFFAVRPEGSVSTLKIQRTERGDSAVYLCASSRRGGASNEKLFFGSGTQLSVL.

The chain carries TRBV14 and TRBJ2-7; 7 nucleotides align to TRBD2. Germline CDR1 and CDR2: SGHDN and FVKESK. Trimming took 4 bases from V and 5 from J; bases not matched to a gene: 5. CDR3 length equals 13 residues. CDR3 nucleotide sequence: TGTGCCAGCAGCCGGGGGGGGTATGACGAGCAGTACTTC. Residues: CASSRGGYDEQYF.

With respect to this clone: Compared with germline, one end of the junction differs, possibly owing to a read error. V and J are TRBV25-1 and TRBJ1-1; maybe TRBD1 (5 bases). The CDR3 is 15 amino acids. Germline V gene lookup returns CDR1 MGHDK and CDR2 SYGVNS. CDR3 in amino acids: CAGSESRGSNTEAFF. CDR3 sequence (DNA): TGTGCCGGCAGTGAATCAAGGGGCTCGAACACTGAAGCTTTCTTT.

This rearrangement joins TRBV25-1 to TRBJ2-5; 12 positions match TRBD2. The CDR3 covers 16 residues. CDR1 and CDR2 from the germline V gene are MGHDK and SYGVNS. Trimming at V came to 3 bases and at J to 4 bases, leaving 6 bases not matched to a gene. CDR3 sequence: CASSDGLAGSGETQYF. DNA of the CDR3: TGTGCCAGCAGTGACGGACTAGCGGGATCGGGAGAGACCCAGTACTTC.

This chain links TRBV4-1 with TRBJ2-3; the D gene is possibly TRBD1 (6 bases). The CDR3 consists of 15 residues. CDR1 is MGHRA and CDR2 is YSYEKL in the germline V gene. Trimming left V 4 bases short and J 6 bases short, with 17 bases between. The CDR3 reads CASSRSQGIKDTQYF. CDR3 nucleotide sequence: TGCGCCAGCAGCCGATCTCAGGGGATAAAGGATACGCAGTATTTT.

The chain carries TRBV2 and TRBJ2-3, with TRBD2 matching 11 bases. Looked up from germline, CDR1 is SNHLY and CDR2 is FYNNEI. CDR3 length: 15 amino acids. Unmatched junction bases numbered 5, after V lost 1 base and J lost 8 bases. CDR3 loop: CASSEGLAGSATQYF. CDR3 sequence (DNA): TGTGCCAGCAGTGAAGGACTAGCGGGATCTGCTACGCAGTATTTT.

This clone was detected only once. In nucleotides, the CDR3 is TGTGCCAGCAGTGGGAATAGCGGAGAGCAGTACTTC. Translated: CASSGNSGEQYF. The J gene is TRBJ2-7, the V gene TRBV2, with D possibly being TRBD2 (6 bases). The CDR3 consists of 12 residues. In germline, CDR1 is SNHLY, CDR2 FYNNEI. Between the trimmed V and J ends, which lost 4 bases and 7 bases, there was a span of 11 bases.

Written as DNA, the CDR3 is TGTGCCAGCCATACAGGGATGGGTCAGCCCCAGCATTTT. Protein product: CASHTGMGQPQHF. J is TRBJ1-5 and V is TRBV2; D may be TRBD1 (6 bases). This CDR3 has 13 residues. Germline V gene sequence: CDR1 SNHLY, CDR2 FYNNEI. Between the trimmed V and J ends, which lost 8 bases and 6 bases, there was a span of 14 bases.

The chain has TRBV2 and TRBJ1-5, with TRBD1 matching 7 bases. Trimming took 6 bases from V and 5 from J; bases not matched to a gene: 7. The V gene's germline CDR1 is SNHLY and CDR2 FYNNEI. The CDR3 covers 14 residues. The CDR3 sequence is CASRGQTRDQPQHF. CDR3 bases: TGTGCCAGCAGGGGACAGACAAGGGATCAGCCCCAGCATTTT.

J is TRBJ2-1 and V is TRBV7-2, with 10 bases matching TRBD2. The CDR3 extends over 14 amino acids. Germline trimming cut 1 base from V and 10 bases from J; bases unmatched to any gene: 4. Germline-derived CDR1 and CDR2 are SGHTA and FQGNSA. CDR3 coding DNA: TGTGCCAGCAGCTTAGGGTCTAGCGGGGGCGAGCAGTTCTTC. It is translated as CASSLGSSGGEQFF.

The chain has TRBV27 and TRBJ2-1, with 8 bases that match TRBD2. Germline V gene lookup returns CDR1 MNHEY and CDR2 SMNVEV (reference sequence). The length of the CDR3 is 17 residues. J was trimmed by 3 bases and V by 2 bases; bases with no gene match: 9. The CDR3 sequence is CASSLASGSSFYNEQFF. CDR3 bases: TGTGCCAGCAGTTTAGCTAGCGGGTCGTCCTTCTACAATGAGCAGTTCTTC.